Listed below are T cell receptor beta chains from one sample, sequenced in a study of early T cells in non-severe SARS-CoV-2 infection. Via MiXCR, TCRdb re-called the 5' RACE reads, giving one row per CDR3 protein. The sample contains 20,000 to 30,000 distinct CDR3 sequences, about 4.8% of which appear only once. Sequencing was done on a sample of whole blood. These receptors originate from an adult who was a healthcare worker with PCR-confirmed SARS-CoV-2 infection or an uninfected control (not recorded which). Both conserved end residues are part of each CDR3. The D gene is left open where the match is weak. Clone size, where shown, is once, few, many, or a class for clones that have expanded.

D	V	length	size	J	CDR3	DNA
TRBD2	TRBV3-1	15	many	TRBJ2-7	CASSVPGLAGAEQYF	TGTGCCAGCAGCGTACCGGGACTAGCGGGGGCCGAGCAGTACTTC
.	TRBV5-1	15	few	TRBJ2-3	CASSWGHVGTDTQYF	TGCGCCAGCAGCTGGGGACATGTAGGCACAGATACGCAGTATTTT
TRBD2	TRBV5-1	16	many	TRBJ2-1	CASSTSSGGAFNEQFF	TGCGCCAGCAGCACCTCTAGCGGGGGGGCATTTAATGAGCAGTTCTTC
.	TRBV30	14	many	TRBJ1-1	CAWSKGNLGTEAFF	TGTGCCTGGAGTAAAGGGAATTTAGGCACTGAAGCTTTCTTT
.	TRBV5-1	14	many	TRBJ2-5	CASSLIPGRETQYF	TGCGCCAGCAGCTTGATACCAGGGAGGGAGACCCAGTACTTC
TRBD1	TRBV9	14	once	TRBJ1-6	CASASQGADSPLHF	TGTGCCAGCGCCTCCCAGGGGGCTGATTCACCCCTCCACTTT
TRBD2	TRBV4-3	17	many	TRBJ2-3	CASSQDLAGGPGDTQYF	TGCGCCAGCAGCCAAGATCTAGCGGGGGGGCCTGGAGATACGCAGTATTTT
TRBD1	TRBV6-5	16	.	TRBJ2-6	CASNGARGTGANVLTF	TGTGCCAGCAATGGCGCCAGGGGGACTGGGGCCAACGTCCTGACTTTC
.	TRBV19	15	many	TRBJ2-7	CASSILGGTGYEQYF	TGTGCCAGTAGTATTCTTGGGGGAACGGGCTACGAGCAGTACTTC
.	TRBV15	13	many	TRBJ1-1	CATSRRGSAEAFF	TGTGCCACCAGCAGACGAGGGTCGGCTGAAGCTTTCTTT
.	TRBV12-3/TRBV12-4	14	many	TRBJ1-1	CASSDDRPNTEAFF	TGTGCCAGCAGTGACGACAGGCCGAACACTGAAGCTTTCTTT
TRBD1	TRBV19	14	many	TRBJ2-1	CASKQDRGYNEQFF	TGTGCCAGTAAGCAGGACAGGGGGTACAATGAGCAGTTCTTC
.	TRBV9	14	many	TRBJ2-7	CASSVGSGMGEQYF	TGTGCCAGCAGCGTAGGCTCAGGGATGGGAGAGCAGTACTTC
TRBD2	TRBV7-2	18	medium-sized	TRBJ2-7	CASSLVHLAGGRPYEQYF	TGTGCCAGCAGCTTAGTTCACTTAGCGGGGGGGCGCCCCTACGAGCAGTACTTC
.	TRBV7-2	15	many	TRBJ1-4	CASSSNPGAREKLFF	TGTGCCAGCAGCTCCAACCCGGGGGCGCGGGAAAAACTGTTTTTT
.	TRBV5-1	15	many	TRBJ2-1	CASSSGTQVRNEQFF	TGCGCCAGCAGCTCCGGGACTCAAGTCCGGAATGAGCAGTTCTTC
.	TRBV12-3/TRBV12-4	14	many	TRBJ2-7	CASSLFAGSYEQYF	TGTGCCAGCAGTTTATTTGCAGGGTCCTACGAGCAGTACTTC
.	TRBV7-2	14	many	TRBJ2-1	CASSPVGVYNEQFF	TGTGCCAGCAGCCCCGTGGGGGTTTACAATGAGCAGTTCTTC
.	TRBV12-3/TRBV12-4	15	many	TRBJ1-3	CASSFLGNSGNTIYF	TGTGCCAGCAGTTTTCTTGGGAACTCTGGAAACACCATATATTTT
.	TRBV7-6	16	.	TRBJ2-2	CASSLKTSIDTGELFF	TGTGCCAGCAGCTTAAAGACTAGTATTGACACCGGGGAGCTGTTTTTT
TRBD2	TRBV20-1	16	many	TRBJ2-7	CSASATSGGRHYEQYF	TGCAGTGCTAGTGCGACTAGCGGGGGCCGACATTACGAGCAGTACTTC
.	TRBV5-5	13	.	TRBJ2-3	CASGGRTTDTQYF	TGTGCCAGCGGGGGACGGACCACAGATACGCAGTATTTT
.	TRBV4-1	14	many	TRBJ1-2	CASSHLVRQKGYTF	TGCGCCAGCAGCCACTTGGTCCGGCAGAAAGGCTACACCTTC
.	TRBV18	13	many	TRBJ2-7	CASSPSRGDEQYF	TGTGCCAGCTCACCGTCTAGGGGGGACGAGCAGTACTTC
.	TRBV11-2	15	many	TRBJ2-7	CASSPAGHLSYEQYF	TGTGCCAGCAGCCCCGCGGGACACCTTTCCTACGAGCAGTACTTC
.	TRBV24-1	15	many	TRBJ2-2	CATSDPAGNTGELFF	TGTGCCACCAGTGATCCGGCGGGGAACACCGGGGAGCTGTTTTTT
.	TRBV20-1	14	many	TRBJ1-2	CSARTRDGPYGYTF	TGCAGTGCTAGAACCCGGGACGGACCTTATGGCTACACCTTC
TRBD1	TRBV9	14	many	TRBJ1-5	CASSATGENQPQHF	TGTGCCAGCAGCGCCACAGGGGAGAATCAGCCCCAGCATTTT
.	TRBV2	15	many	TRBJ1-6	CASSDSGTGHSPLHF	TGTGCCAGCAGTGACTCCGGGACTGGTCATTCACCCCTCCACTTT
TRBD1	TRBV19	13	.	TRBJ1-2	CAINRGQNYGYTF	TGTGCCATAAACAGGGGACAAAACTATGGCTACACCTTC
TRBD1	TRBV30	12	many	TRBJ1-2	CAWTQGAYGYTF	TGTGCCTGGACACAGGGGGCCTATGGCTACACCTTC
.	TRBV9	19	many	TRBJ2-4	CASSVGPGPPTLDKNIQYF	TGTGCCAGCAGCGTAGGTCCCGGACCCCCTACTTTAGACAAAAACATTCAGTACTTC
.	TRBV12-3/TRBV12-4	14	many	TRBJ1-2	CASSLGRQNYGYTF	TGTGCCAGCAGTTTAGGACGGCAGAACTATGGCTACACCTTC
TRBD1	TRBV9	14	many	TRBJ2-7	CASSPLAGGYEQYF	TGTGCCAGCAGCCCCCTCGCAGGGGGATACGAGCAGTACTTC
TRBD2	TRBV3-1	16	many	TRBJ2-4	CASSQDSGLAGNIQYF	TGTGCCAGCAGCCAAGATAGCGGGCTAGCGGGGAACATTCAGTACTTC
.	TRBV6-1	15	.	TRBJ2-2	CASSEFLGGTGELFF	TGTGCCAGCAGTGAATTTTTGGGGGGCACCGGGGAGCTGTTTTTT
TRBD1	TRBV4-2	15	many	TRBJ1-6	CASSQFRDRNSPLHF	TGTGCCAGCAGCCAATTCCGGGACAGAAATTCACCCCTCCACTTT
.	TRBV24-1	14	many	TRBJ2-3	CATSVAAITDTQYF	TGTGCCACCAGTGTGGCGGCGATCACAGATACGCAGTATTTT
.	TRBV20-1	13	many	TRBJ1-1	CSASGTPNTEAFF	TGCAGTGCTAGCGGGACGCCGAACACTGAAGCTTTCTTT
.	TRBV7-9	16	many	TRBJ1-1	CASSSGLHKGNTEAFF	TGTGCCAGCAGCTCAGGACTACACAAAGGGAACACTGAAGCTTTCTTT
TRBD2	TRBV7-8	15	many	TRBJ2-5	CASSFFGTNQETQYF	TGTGCCAGCAGCTTTTTCGGGACTAATCAAGAGACCCAGTACTTC
TRBD1	TRBV7-2	15	many	TRBJ2-7	CASSYRGRGPDEQYF	TGTGCCAGCAGTTACAGGGGGCGCGGCCCCGACGAGCAGTACTTC
TRBD2	TRBV7-8	17	many	TRBJ2-5	CASSLGLAGAIQETQYF	TGTGCCAGCAGCCTTGGACTAGCGGGCGCGATCCAAGAGACCCAGTACTTC
.	TRBV7-6	14	many	TRBJ2-1	CASSSRSSYNEQFF	TGTGCCAGCAGCTCCCGAAGCTCCTACAATGAGCAGTTCTTC
TRBD2	TRBV12-3/TRBV12-4	15	many	TRBJ2-3	CASSLAGAPSGTQYF	TGTGCCAGCAGTCTAGCGGGGGCCCCCTCCGGGACGCAGTATTTT
.	TRBV27	15	many	TRBJ2-3	CASSSIWASTDTQYF	TGTGCCAGCAGTTCGATATGGGCTAGCACAGATACGCAGTATTTT
.	TRBV28	13	.	TRBJ1-2	CASSGQINYGYTF	TGTGCCAGCAGCGGACAAATAAACTATGGCTACACCTTC
.	TRBV12-3/TRBV12-4	13	few	TRBJ2-7	CASRVGGSYEQYF	TGTGCCAGCAGAGTGGGGGGCTCCTACGAGCAGTACTTC
.	TRBV7-6	13	many	TRBJ1-5	CASSLWVDQPQHF	TGTGCCAGCAGCTTATGGGTGGATCAGCCCCAGCATTTT
TRBD2	TRBV7-2	16	many	TRBJ2-3	CASSPGLAGGLDTQYF	TGTGCCAGCAGCCCCGGACTAGCGGGGGGGTTAGATACGCAGTATTTT
.	TRBV28	13	many	TRBJ2-3	CASSGQSTDTQYF	TGTGCCAGCAGCGGACAGTCCACAGATACGCAGTATTTT
.	TRBV28	15	many	TRBJ2-6	CASTIGGGGANVLTF	TGTGCCAGCACGATTGGGGGAGGAGGGGCCAACGTCCTGACTTTC
.	TRBV25-1	16	many	TRBJ2-2	CASSGQGTGYGGELFF	TGTGCCAGCAGTGGTCAGGGAACGGGGTATGGCGGGGAGCTGTTTTTT